Sequencing of this T cell receptor beta chain was carried out in a study of blood T cell repertoires in COVID-19. Study-level background: Acute and convalescent COVID-19 samples came from the United States, Italy and Spain.

This clone was detected a few times. The CDR3 loop spans 12 amino acids. Germline lookup yields CDR1 KGHDR and CDR2 SFDVKD. Trimming stripped 5 bases from V and 1 base from J, with 4 bases between. TCRdb's table, derived via immunoSEQ multiplex PCR, lists solely in-frame clones and lacks some. The sample lists 150,000 to 200,000 clones, about 85% occurring once. The chain is built from TRBV24-1 and TRBJ1-1, with D unresolved. This TCR was sampled from a woman aged 80 or older in a cohort sampled during active or convalescent COVID-19. Sample: peripheral blood. CDR3 coding DNA: TGTGCCACCAGTGGGCCGAACACTGAAGCTTTCTTT. It encodes CATSGPNTEAFF.